The 4 T cell receptor beta chains below come from one sample, sequenced in a study of naive and memory T cell subsets. An equimolar mix of two oligonucleotides served as the beta constant-region primer for TRBC1 and TRBC2. One entry per CDR3 protein, called by TCRdb with MiXCR from the UMI-ligation and nested PCR reads. This sample has about 90,000 distinct CDR3 sequences, with about 7% found just once. Material: central memory CD4+ T cells from blood. All receptors derive from a human donor in good health.

This clonotype was detected only a few times. V gene TRBV30 combines with J gene TRBJ1-5; the D gene is possibly TRBD1 (5 bases). Germline V CDR1 and CDR2: GTSNPN, SVGIG (reference sequence). There are 14 residues in the CDR3. Trimming took 2 bases from V and 4 from J, leaving 12 bases between them. The CDR3 is CAWSRGLGNQPQHF. CDR3 DNA sequence: TGTGCCTGGAGTCGGGGCCTTGGGAATCAGCCCCAGCATTTT.

V and J are TRBV6-2 or TRBV6-3 and TRBJ2-5, with 10 positions matching TRBD1. CDR1 MNHEY and CDR2 SVGEGT come from the germline V gene. J lost 1 base, V lost 6 bases, and 5 bases had no gene match. The CDR3 runs 15 residues. This CDR3 reads CASRQTGGGQETQYF. The CDR3 DNA reads as TGTGCCAGCAGACAGACAGGGGGCGGCCAAGAGACCCAGTACTTC.

This clonotype was observed many times. V is TRBV6-1 and J is TRBJ1-4; maybe TRBD1 (6 bases). The CDR3 sequence is 15 residues long. The V gene lost 5 bases and the J gene lost 6 bases, with 16 bases spanning the gap. Germline V lookup: CDR1 MNHNS, CDR2 SASEGT. For the CDR3, the DNA is TGTGCCAGCAGTTACGCGGGGGCGCGGGATGAAAAACTGTTTTTT. Translating gives CASSYAGARDEKLFF.

This clonotype was counted only a few times. This sequence joins TRBV12-3 or TRBV12-4 and TRBJ2-3, with D hard to call. The CDR3 runs to 14 residues. Trimming left V 4 bases short and J 0 bases short, with 8 bases between. The CDR3 here is CASSSGYSTDTQYF. Written as DNA, the CDR3 is TGTGCCAGCAGTTCCGGTTATAGCACAGATACGCAGTATTTT.